The source of this T cell receptor beta chain is a study of blood T cell repertoires in COVID-19. Study-level background: Sites in the United States, Italy and Spain provided acute and convalescent COVID-19 samples. PBMCs, B-cell-depleted T cells, or T cells were the source of the cDNA or gDNA that made up the material.

The germline V gene has CDR1 SGHNT and CDR2 YYREEE (reference sequence). Trimming shortened V by 1 base and J by 6 bases, and 15 bases separated the two germline ends. CDR3 size: 15 residues. Clones were read by immunoSEQ multiplex PCR, and TCRdb kept only the in-frame ones, dropping some. The sample has 150,000 to 170,000 clones, approximately 80% seen once. This clonotype was obtained from a woman in her sixties or seventies with COVID-19, enrolled during active disease. Sequencing used peripheral blood. V gene TRBV5-4 combines with J gene TRBJ2-3; D perhaps matches TRBD2 (7 bases). The chain's CDR3 is CASSLKGGAEDTQYF. CDR3 DNA: TGTGCCAGCAGCTTGAAGGGGGGGGCAGAGGATACGCAGTATTTT.